This T cell receptor (beta chain) was sequenced in a study of T and B cells in COVID-19 patients. Study-level background: Nine tenths of the roughly 20 active-infection patients had comorbidities associated with unfavorable COVID-19 outcome.

The study, taken as a whole, reports: Sorted SARS-CoV-2-responsive or tetramer+ T cells and CD4+, regulatory and CD8+ subsets were not yet sequenced. In COVID-19 patients, T cell receptor beta variable and joining gene use was reportedly strongly skewed. Blood from mildly ill patients while symptomatic, and early samples from severe cases, were scarce.

The table lists this clonotype with many counts. Its antigen is currently unknown. Each TRB amplification used 250-500 ng of genomic DNA from blood. BIOMED2 TRB-A/B primer pools were used in multiplex TRB PCR. A single record per CDR3 protein comes from TCRdb applying MiXCR to the multiplex PCR reads. Here the sample spans a few thousand distinct CDR3 sequences, roughly 27% being singletons. The specimen sequenced was blood. This sequence originates from a human donor with active COVID-19.

CDR3 sequence: CASSPGAGFGEQYF. The CDR3 DNA is TGTGCCAGCTCACCCGGGGCAGGGTTTGGCGAGCAGTACTTC. The chain is built from TRBV18 and TRBJ2-7; the D gene could be TRBD1 or TRBD2 (5 bases each). The CDR3 runs 14 residues. Germline V gene data show CDR1 as KGHSH and CDR2 as LQKENI. V dropped 3 bases and J dropped 6 bases, with 15 bases sitting between them.